This T cell receptor beta chain was recorded in a study of blood T cell repertoires in COVID-19. Study details: Samples taken during acute and convalescent COVID-19 were collected in the United States, Italy and Spain. Sample material is recorded as cDNA or gDNA derived from T cells, B-cell-depleted T cells, or PBMCs.

Per germline, CDR1 SNHLY and CDR2 FYNNEI. This CDR3 contains 14 residues. The V gene end was trimmed by 3 bases and the J gene end by 8 bases; junction bases not matched to a gene: 7. In the source study's methods: Amplification of reference gene primers was used by the study to estimate nucleated cell counts. Clones were read by immunoSEQ multiplex PCR, and TCRdb kept only the in-frame ones, dropping some. V and J calls and clone size come straight from that table; D and trimming were deduced from the DNA. The table has roughly 150,000 clones, roughly nine tenths seen once; the top ten hold under 2.5%.

The specimen was peripheral blood. The rearrangement joins TRBV2 to TRBJ1-2; 9 bases align to TRBD1. This TCR was sampled from a woman aged 70-85 years with acute or convalescent COVID-19. CDR3 bases: TGTGCCAGCAGTGACAAACAGGGGGCATCGGGCTACACCTTC. The encoded protein is CASSDKQGASGYTF.